In this sample, the clone carrying this T cell receptor beta chain turned up many times. Its antigen is not identified. One entry per CDR3 protein results from TCRdb running MiXCR on the 5' RACE reads. The sample has approximately 58,000 distinct CDR3 sequences, 7% to 10% seen once. The time point is: longitudinal time-point 3. The unsorted libraries had their origin in 2 million PBMCs stored at -80 C. This sample is part of a study of neurological immune-mediated disorders. Notes on the study in general: Falling below healthy controls, multiple sclerosis showed the least TCR clonal expansion, while HTLV-1-associated myelopathy showed the most.

Germline V CDR1 and CDR2: SGHTA, FQGTGA. The CDR3 is 15 residues long. V dropped 5 bases and J dropped 0 bases, with 14 bases sitting between them. Material: PBMCs. The rearrangement uses TRBV7-3 and TRBJ2-7, with D possibly being TRBD2 (6 bases). The receptor was derived from a woman between 40 and 55 years old in good health. CDR3 residues: CASSLAGTVSYEQYF. As DNA, the CDR3 is TGTGCCAGCAGCCTGGCGGGGACGGTCTCCTACGAGCAGTACTTC.